This TCR beta chain was identified in a study of T-cell memory formation after mild COVID-19. Study-level background: TCR clusters were largely donor specific.

General observations from the study: Clones from the second wave (peaking day 37) had unconfirmed SARS-CoV-2 specificity.

The CDR3 consists of 15 residues. Germline CDR1 reads SGHTA; CDR2 reads FQGNSA. Germline trimming cut 7 bases from V and 8 bases from J; bases unmatched to any gene: 13. This clonotype has just a few counts. What it binds is unknown. MiXCR was run by TCRdb on the 5' RACE reads, yielding one entry per CDR3 protein. The data hold about 620,000 distinct CDR3 sequences, with roughly 18% observed a single time. What was sequenced was PBMCs or a T cell subset sorted from them (not recorded which). The sequence derives from an adult woman who had mild COVID-19 (a few samples of this study predate the infection). Cell type and time point are not known. The V call is TRBV7-2, the J call TRBJ2-1, with 8 bases fitting TRBD2. The CDR3 region has the DNA TGTGCCAGCATCCATTTAGCGGGAAATGTCTATGAGCAGTTCTTC. Protein sequence: CASIHLAGNVYEQFF.